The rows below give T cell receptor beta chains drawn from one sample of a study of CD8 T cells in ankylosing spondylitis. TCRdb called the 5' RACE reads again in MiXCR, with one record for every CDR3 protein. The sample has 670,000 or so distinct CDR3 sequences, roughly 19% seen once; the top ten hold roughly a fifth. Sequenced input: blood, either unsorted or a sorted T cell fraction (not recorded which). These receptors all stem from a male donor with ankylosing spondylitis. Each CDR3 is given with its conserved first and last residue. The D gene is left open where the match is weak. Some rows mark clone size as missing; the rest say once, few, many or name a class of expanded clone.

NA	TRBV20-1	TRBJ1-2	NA	TGCAGTGCTAGTCCCCAACGGGACTATGGCTACACCTTC	CSASPQRDYGYTF
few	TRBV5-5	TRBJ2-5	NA	TGTGCCAGCAGCGGAATAGCGGACCCCGGGGAGACCCAGTACTTC	CASSGIADPGETQYF
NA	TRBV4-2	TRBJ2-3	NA	TGTGCCAGCAGCCAAGATCGGGACCCGACAGATACGCAGTATTTT	CASSQDRDPTDTQYF
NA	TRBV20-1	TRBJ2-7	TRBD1	TGCAGTGCCGCTCGGGACAGCCCCTACGAGCAGTACTTC	CSAARDSPYEQYF
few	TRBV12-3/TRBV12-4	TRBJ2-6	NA	TGTGCCAGCAGTTTTTGGGGGTATGGGGCCAACGTCCTGACTTTC	CASSFWGYGANVLTF
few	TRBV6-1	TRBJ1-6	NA	TGTGCCAGCGGTGGCCATAATTCACCCCTCCACTTT	CASGGHNSPLHF
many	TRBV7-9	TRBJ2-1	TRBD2	TGTGCCAGCAGCTTACTAGCGGGCACTTCCTACAATGAGCAGTTCTTC	CASSLLAGTSYNEQFF
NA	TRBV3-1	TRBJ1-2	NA	TGTGCCAGCAGCCAAGACTTGGGGACATTGTATGGCTACACCTTC	CASSQDLGTLYGYTF
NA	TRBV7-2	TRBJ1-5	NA	TGTGCCAGCAGCTTAAAGACAGGTACTCTCAATCAGCCCCAGCATTTT	CASSLKTGTLNQPQHF
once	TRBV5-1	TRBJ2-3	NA	TGCGCCAGCAGCATCCGGGACCCAGGGGATACGCAGTATTTT	CASSIRDPGDTQYF
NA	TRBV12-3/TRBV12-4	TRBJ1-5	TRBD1	TGTGCCAGCAGTTTCGGACAGGGGTGGGAGCCCCAGCATTTT	CASSFGQGWEPQHF
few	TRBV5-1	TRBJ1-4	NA	TGCGCCAGCAGCTTGTTGCCTGCAACTAATGAAAAACTGTTTTTT	CASSLLPATNEKLFF
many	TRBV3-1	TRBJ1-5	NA	TGTGCCAGCAGCCAAGGACGTTTCAATCAGCCCCAGCATTTT	CASSQGRFNQPQHF
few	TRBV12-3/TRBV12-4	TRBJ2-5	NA	TGTGCCAGCAGTTTTATTGGCGAGACCCAGTACTTC	CASSFIGETQYF
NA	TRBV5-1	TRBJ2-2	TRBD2	TGCGCCAGCAGCCTTGGACTAGCGTCGAACACCGGGGAGCTGTTTTTT	CASSLGLASNTGELFF
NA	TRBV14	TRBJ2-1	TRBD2	TGTGCCAGCAGCCAATATCCCCCAACTAGCGGGGCTCGGGGGGAGCAGTTCTTC	CASSQYPPTSGARGEQFF
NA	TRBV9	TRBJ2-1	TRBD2	TGTGCCAGCAGCGTCCGCGGGGGGGCCTCCAATGAGCAGTTCTTC	CASSVRGGASNEQFF
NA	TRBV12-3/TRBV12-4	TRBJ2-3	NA	TGTGCCAGCAGTTTCAGGTGGGGCAGCACAGATACGCAGTATTTT	CASSFRWGSTDTQYF
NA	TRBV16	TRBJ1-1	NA	TGTGCCAGCAGCCAACTCGGGACCGTGAACACTGAAGCTTTCTTT	CASSQLGTVNTEAFF
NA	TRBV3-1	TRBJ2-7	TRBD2	TGTGCCAGCAGCAGGACTAGCGGTAACAACGAGCAGTACTTC	CASSRTSGNNEQYF
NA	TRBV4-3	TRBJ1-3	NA	TGCGCCAGCAGCCAGGATAGCCTCCGCTCTGGAAACACCATATATTTT	CASSQDSLRSGNTIYF
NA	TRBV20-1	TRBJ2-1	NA	TGCAGTGCTAGAGATCTCCACACGGACTACAATGAGCAGTTCTTC	CSARDLHTDYNEQFF
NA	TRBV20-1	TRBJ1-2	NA	TGCAGTGCTAGAGAACAGGTTAGGCGTGGCTACACCTTC	CSAREQVRRGYTF
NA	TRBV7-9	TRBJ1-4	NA	TGTGCCAGCAGCCCCCCCCTAAATGAAAAACTGTTTTTT	CASSPPLNEKLFF
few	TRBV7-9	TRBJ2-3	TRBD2	TGTGCCAGCAGGCCGGGACTAGCGTACACAGATACGCAGTATTTT	CASRPGLAYTDTQYF
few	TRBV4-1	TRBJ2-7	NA	TGCGCCAGCAGCCAAGAATGGGCAATAACCTACGAGCAGTACTTC	CASSQEWAITYEQYF
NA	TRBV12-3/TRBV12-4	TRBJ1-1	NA	TGTGCCAGCAGTTTAAGTGGGGGGCAGAACACTGAAGCTTTCTTT	CASSLSGGQNTEAFF
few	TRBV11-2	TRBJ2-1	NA	TGTGCCAGCAGCCCCCGGAGCCTCACGAAGCAGTTCTTC	CASSPRSLTKQFF
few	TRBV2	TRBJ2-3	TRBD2	TGTGCCAGCAGTGAAGCGATTCTGTCTAGCGGGGGACTCACAGATACGCAGTATTTT	CASSEAILSSGGLTDTQYF
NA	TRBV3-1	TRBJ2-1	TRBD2	TGTGCCAGCAGCCAAGCGGCTAGCGGGGATGAGCAGTTCTTC	CASSQAASGDEQFF
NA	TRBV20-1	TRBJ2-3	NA	TGCAGTGCTAGCAGCATGTCAGGCCTCACAGATACGCAGTATTTT	CSASSMSGLTDTQYF
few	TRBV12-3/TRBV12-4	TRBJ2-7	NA	TGTGCCAGCAGTCAACGCCCAGGGGTGAGGGAGCAGTACTTC	CASSQRPGVREQYF
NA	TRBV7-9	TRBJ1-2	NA	TGTGCCAGCACGCCCATAACCTCGTCTGACGGCTACTCCTTC	CASTPITSSDGYSF
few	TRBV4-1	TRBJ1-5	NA	TGCGCCAGCAGCCAAGACAGTATTAATCAGCCCCAGCATTTT	CASSQDSINQPQHF
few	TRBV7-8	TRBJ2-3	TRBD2	TGTGCCAGCAGCATACGGACTAGCGAAGAGTTGACAGATACGCAGTATTTT	CASSIRTSEELTDTQYF
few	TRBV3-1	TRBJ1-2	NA	TGTGCCAGCAGCCAGCACAGCCTTTCTAACTATGGCTACACCTTC	CASSQHSLSNYGYTF
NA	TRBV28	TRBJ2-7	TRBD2	TGTGCCAGCAGACTTAGCGGGGAGTTAGACGAGCAGTACTTC	CASRLSGELDEQYF
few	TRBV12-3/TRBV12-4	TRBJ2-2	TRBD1	TGTGCCAGCCACAGGGGGCTTAACACCGGGGAGCTGTTTTTT	CASHRGLNTGELFF
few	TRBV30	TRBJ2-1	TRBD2	TGTGCCTGGATACCTAGCGGGGGGAGGGAGCAGTTCTTC	CAWIPSGGREQFF
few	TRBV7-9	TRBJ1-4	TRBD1	TGTGCCAGCAGCCCCACGGGACAGGTTAATGAAAAACTGTTTTTT	CASSPTGQVNEKLFF
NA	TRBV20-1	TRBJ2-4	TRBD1	TGCAGTGCTAGAGATTTAGCGACAGGGGATAACAACATTCAGTACTTC	CSARDLATGDNNIQYF
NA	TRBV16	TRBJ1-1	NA	TGTGCCAGCAGCCAGGGTTATGAAGCTTTCTTT	CASSQGYEAFF
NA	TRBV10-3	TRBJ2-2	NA	TGTGCCACGACGGCGGATGTGGGCCCCGGGGAGCTGTTTTTT	CATTADVGPGELFF
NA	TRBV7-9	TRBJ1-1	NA	TGTGCCAGCAGCCCCTTTCCGGGGAGCCCTGAAGCTTTCTTT	CASSPFPGSPEAFF
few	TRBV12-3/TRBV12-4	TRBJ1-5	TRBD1	TGTGCCAGCAGTTTAGCCCACGGGGTATCGCAGGGGGGCAATCAGCCCCAGCATTTT	CASSLAHGVSQGGNQPQHF
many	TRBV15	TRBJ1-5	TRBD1	TGTGCCACCAGCAGGGACAGGGTCAATCAGCCCCAGCATTTT	CATSRDRVNQPQHF
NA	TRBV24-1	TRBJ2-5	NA	TGTGCCACCAGTGACGCGACAGTCCACCAAGAGACCCAGTACTTC	CATSDATVHQETQYF
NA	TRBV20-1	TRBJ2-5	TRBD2	TGCAGTGCCACCCAGCCTGGTGGTGGACTAGCGGGAGGGAATCCCTACTTC	CSATQPGGGLAGGNPYF
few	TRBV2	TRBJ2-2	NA	TGTGCCAGCAGTGAAGCCCCGACAGTGGAGATCACCGGGGAGCTGTTTTTT	CASSEAPTVEITGELFF
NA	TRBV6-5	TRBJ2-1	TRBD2	TGTGCCAGCAGTTACGTGCGGGAGATCACCTACAATGAGCAGTTCTTC	CASSYVREITYNEQFF
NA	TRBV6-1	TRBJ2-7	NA	TGTGCCACCACCGGGGCGGGACGATCCTACGAGCAGTACTTC	CATTGAGRSYEQYF
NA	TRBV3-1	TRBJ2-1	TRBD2	TGTGCCAGCAGCCCCCGGGGGCTAGCGGGAGTGAGTGAGCAGTTCTTC	CASSPRGLAGVSEQFF